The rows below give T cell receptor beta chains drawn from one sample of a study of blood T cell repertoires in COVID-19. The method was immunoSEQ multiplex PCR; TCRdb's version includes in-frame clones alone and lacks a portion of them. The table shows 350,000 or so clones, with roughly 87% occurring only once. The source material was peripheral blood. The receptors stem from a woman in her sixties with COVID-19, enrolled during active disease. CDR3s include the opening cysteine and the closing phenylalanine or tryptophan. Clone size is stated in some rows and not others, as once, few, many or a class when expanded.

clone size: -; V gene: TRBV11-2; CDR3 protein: CASSLTAGGNEKLFF
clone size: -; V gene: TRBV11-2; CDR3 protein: CASSLVISSNEQFF
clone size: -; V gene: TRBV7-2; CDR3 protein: CASSLAGTEAYAEAFF
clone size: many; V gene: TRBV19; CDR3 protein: CASRDRAAHEQYF
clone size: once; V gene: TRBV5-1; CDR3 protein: CASSLGRGAFTEAFF
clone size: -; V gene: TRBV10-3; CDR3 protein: CAISESGDRPSQPQHF
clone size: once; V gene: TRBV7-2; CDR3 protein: CANSFWGRGAPGELFF
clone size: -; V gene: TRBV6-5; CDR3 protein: CASLNGGGGNQPQHF
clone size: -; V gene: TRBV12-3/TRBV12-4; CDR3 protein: CASSLGAYTEAFF
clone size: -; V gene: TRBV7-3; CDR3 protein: CASSLAPGQGRSGELFF